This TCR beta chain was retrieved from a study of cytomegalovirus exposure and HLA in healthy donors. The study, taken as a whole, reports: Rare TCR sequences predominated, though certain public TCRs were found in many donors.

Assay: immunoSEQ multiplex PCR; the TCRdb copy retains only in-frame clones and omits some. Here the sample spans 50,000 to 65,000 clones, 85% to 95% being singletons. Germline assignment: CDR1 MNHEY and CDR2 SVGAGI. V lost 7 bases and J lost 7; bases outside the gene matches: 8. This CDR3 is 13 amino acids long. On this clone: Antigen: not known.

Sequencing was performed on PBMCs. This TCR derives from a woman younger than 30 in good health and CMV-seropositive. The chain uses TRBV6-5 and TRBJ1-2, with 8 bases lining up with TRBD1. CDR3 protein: CASKDRAVGGYTF. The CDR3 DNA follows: TGTGCCAGCAAGGACAGGGCGGTTGGTGGCTACACCTTC.